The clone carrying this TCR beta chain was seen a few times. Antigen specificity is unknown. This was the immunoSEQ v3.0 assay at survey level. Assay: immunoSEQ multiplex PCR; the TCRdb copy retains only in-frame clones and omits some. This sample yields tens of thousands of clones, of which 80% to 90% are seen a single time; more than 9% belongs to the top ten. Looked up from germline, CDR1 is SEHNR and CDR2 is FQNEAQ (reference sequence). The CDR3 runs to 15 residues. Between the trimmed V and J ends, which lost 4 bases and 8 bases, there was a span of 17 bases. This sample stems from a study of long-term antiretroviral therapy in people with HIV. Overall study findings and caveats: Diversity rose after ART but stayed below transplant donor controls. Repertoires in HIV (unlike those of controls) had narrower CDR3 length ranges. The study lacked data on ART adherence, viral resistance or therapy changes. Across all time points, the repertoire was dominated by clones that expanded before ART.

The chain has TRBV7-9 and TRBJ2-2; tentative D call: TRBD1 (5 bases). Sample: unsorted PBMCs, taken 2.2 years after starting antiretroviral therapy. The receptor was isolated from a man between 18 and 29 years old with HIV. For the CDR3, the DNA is TGTGCCAGCAGCTCCCAGACCGACGCAGGGGGGGAGCTGTTTTTT. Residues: CASSSQTDAGGELFF.